One sample yielded the 8 T cell receptor beta chains listed below, sequenced in a study of blood T cell repertoires in COVID-19. The repertoire was sequenced with immunoSEQ multiplex PCR; TCRdb's copy has only in-frame clones and lacks some. Seen here are around 160,000 clones, roughly nine tenths observed once, and the top ten hold roughly a sixth. Sequenced: peripheral blood. The receptors were gathered from a man aged 55 to 70 with active or convalescent COVID-19.

The V and J genes are TRBV6-5 and TRBJ1-5; 8 bases are shared with TRBD1. From germline, CDR1 is MNHEY and CDR2 SVGAGI. After removal of 6 bases from V and 3 bases from J, the junction contained 4 bases not matched to a gene. CDR3 length equals 14 residues. CDR3 bases: TGTGCCAGCAGATCGGGACAGGACAATCAGCCCCAGCATTTT. As protein: CASRSGQDNQPQHF.

This clone was counted once. This rearrangement joins TRBV5-8 to TRBJ2-5, with 11 bases fitting TRBD2. CDR1 SGHTS and CDR2 YDEGEE come from the germline V gene. There are 16 residues in the CDR3. J was trimmed by 1 base and V by 3 bases; bases with no gene match: 5. The CDR3: CASSSGLAGIQETQYF. The CDR3 nucleotides read TGTGCCAGCAGCTCAGGACTAGCGGGTATCCAAGAGACCCAGTACTTC. The full variable domain, in which reference TRBV5-8 and TRBJ2-5 provide the parts outside the CDR3, is EAGVTQSPTHLIKTRGQQATLRCSPISGHTSVYWYQQALGLGLQFLLWYDEGEERNRGNFPPRFSGRQFPNYSSELNVNALELEDSALYLCASSSGLAGIQETQYFGPGTRLLVL.

This rearrangement joins TRBV2 to TRBJ1-1; 9 bases align to TRBD1. Germline trimming cut 4 bases from V and 0 bases from J; bases unmatched to any gene: 6. Germline V gives CDR1 SNHLY, CDR2 FYNNEI. CDR3 size: 16 residues. CDR3 DNA: TGTGCCAGCAGTGGACAGGGGGGACTCATGAACACTGAAGCTTTCTTT. This encodes CASSGQGGLMNTEAFF.

V and J are TRBV3-1 (or the pseudogene TRBV3-2) and TRBJ2-5; perhaps TRBD2 as D (5 bases). The CDR3 spans 14 residues. Germline V gene data show CDR1 as LGHDT and CDR2 as YNNKEL (reference sequence). V gave up 3 bases and J gave up 3 bases, with 11 bases separating them. CDR3: CASSQDWAEETQYF. The CDR3 nucleotides read TGTGCCAGCAGCCAGGACTGGGCGGAAGAGACCCAGTACTTC.

This chain connects TRBV9 to TRBJ1-4; 7 bases are shared with TRBD1. This CDR3 is 15 amino acids long. In germline, CDR1 is SGDLS, CDR2 YYNGEE. V gave up 4 bases and J gave up 10 bases; unmatched junction bases: 13. DNA for the CDR3: TGTGCCAGCAGCATCACCGGGACAGAGGGGGGAAAACTGTTTTTT. Its translation is CASSITGTEGGKLFF.

The chain employs TRBV5-6 and TRBJ2-2; TRBD1 is a possible D gene (7 bases). This CDR3 contains 14 residues. V was shortened by 5 bases and J by 1 base, with 9 bases between the two germline ends. The germline V gene encodes CDR1 SGHDT and CDR2 YYEEEE. The CDR3 DNA is TGTGCCAGCAGGCGGGACAGGAACACCGGGGAGCTGTTTTTT. Protein product: CASRRDRNTGELFF.

The chain couples TRBV19 to TRBJ2-7; 10 bases match TRBD2. The germline gives CDR1 LNHDA, CDR2 SQIVND (reference sequence). This CDR3 spans 13 amino acids. With 4 bases clipped from V and 4 bases from J, the junction kept 1 base outside the gene matches. The CDR3 is CASSTSGSYEQYF. The CDR3 nucleotides read TGTGCCAGTAGTACTAGCGGGAGTTACGAGCAGTACTTC.

The chain employs TRBV10-2 and TRBJ2-3; 12 bases line up with TRBD2. The V segment lost 6 bases and the J segment 7 bases; nucleotides outside the gene matches: 8. CDR1 is WSHSY, CDR2 SAAADI, per germline. The CDR3 has 15 residues. The CDR3 bases are TGCGCCAGCAGCACCCTAGCGGGAGGGATACATACGCAGTATTTT. Its translation is CASSTLAGGIHTQYF.